The source of this T cell receptor beta chain is a study of T cells after yellow fever vaccination. Study-wide points: A faster peak, day 5 versus 15, was reached by the weaker secondary response.

About this clonotype: No antigen is known for it.

This CDR3 contains 17 residues. Germline V lookup: CDR1 KGHSH, CDR2 LQKENI. Losses at the gene ends were 6 bases for V and 0 bases for J; bases not matched to a gene: 11. In making TCR cDNA, 5'RACE template switching added a universal primer site and UMIs to it. From the 5' RACE reads, TCRdb called clonotypes with MiXCR, one entry per CDR3 protein. The sample shows about 350,000 distinct CDR3 sequences, roughly 8% of them seen only once. This chain links TRBV18 with TRBJ2-5; 9 bases align to TRBD2. The material was PBMCs, obtained about 49 days after the first yellow fever vaccination. The receptor's source is a man aged 18-30 years who received the YFV17D yellow fever vaccine. This CDR3 is CASSPGTSTRDQETQYF. The DNA for the CDR3 is TGTGCCAGCTCGCCCGGGACTAGCACGAGGGACCAAGAGACCCAGTACTTC.